Below, 27 T cell receptor beta chains from the same sample are listed, as sequenced in a study of shared clonotypes between healthy human individuals. The table came from immunoSEQ multiplex PCR; TCRdb's copy has only in-frame clones and leaves some out. Among about 1.4 million clones listed, roughly 96% were seen once. Sequencing was done on a sample of naive CD4+ T cells sorted from blood. The subset is: CD45RA+ positively selected. The receptors originated from a man aged 25-40 years in good health.

The chain has TRBV19 and TRBJ2-5, with 9 bases that match TRBD2. J was trimmed by 5 bases and V by 4 bases; bases with no gene match: 5. Germline V gene lookup returns CDR1 LNHDA and CDR2 SQIVND (reference sequence). The CDR3 covers 14 residues. The CDR3 DNA reads as TGTGCCAGTAGTACTAGCGGGATCCCCGAGACCCAGTACTTC. Its translation is CASSTSGIPETQYF. Supplemented by reference TRBV19 and TRBJ2-5, the full variable domain reads DGGITQSPKYLFRKEGQNVTLSCEQNLNHDAMYWYRQDPGQGLRLIYYSQIVNDFQKGDIAEGYSVSREKKESFPLTVTSAQKNPTAFYLCASSTSGIPETQYFGPGTRLLVL.

The chain links TRBV6-5 to TRBJ2-7; the D gene is possibly TRBD1 (5 bases). CDR3 length equals 14 residues. The ends were cut back, 4 bases at V and 0 bases at J, with 10 bases in the middle. Germline CDR1 MNHEY, CDR2 SVGAGI. CDR3 amino acids: CASSLRQSSYEQYF. The CDR3 nucleotides read TGTGCCAGCAGTTTAAGACAGAGCTCCTACGAGCAGTACTTC.

This rearrangement joins TRBV25-1 to TRBJ2-1; 7 bases fit TRBD2. The germline V gene has CDR1 MGHDK and CDR2 SYGVNS. CDR3 length: 13 residues. The V segment lost 4 bases and the J segment 7 bases; nucleotides outside the gene matches: 4. CDR3 region: CASSGLAVNEQFF. The CDR3 region has the DNA TGTGCCAGCAGTGGACTAGCAGTAAATGAGCAGTTCTTC.

The chain employs TRBV11-2 and TRBJ2-2; 10 bases align to TRBD1. Germline V gene sequence: CDR1 SGHAT, CDR2 FQNNGV. J was trimmed by 4 bases and V by 5 bases; bases with no gene match: 1. This CDR3 has 14 residues. In nucleotides, the CDR3 is TGTGCCAGCAGCCGGGACAGGGGCACCGGGGAGCTGTTTTTT. Translation: CASSRDRGTGELFF.

The chain employs TRBV28 and TRBJ2-7, with D perhaps matching TRBD2 (7 bases). Germline lookup yields CDR1 MDHEN and CDR2 SYDVKM. Trimming stripped 2 bases from V and 2 bases from J, with 10 bases between. This CDR3 region has 14 residues. The CDR3 is CASSLAGATYEQYF. CDR3 nucleotides: TGTGCCAGCAGTTTAGCGGGGGCCACCTACGAGCAGTACTTC.

The J gene is TRBJ1-2, the V gene TRBV27; D remains unclear. The V gene lost 3 bases and the J gene lost 5 bases, with 16 bases spanning the gap. There are 15 residues in the CDR3. Germline loops: CDR1 MNHEY, CDR2 SMNVEV (reference sequence). CDR3 in DNA: TGTGCCAGCAGTTTCTCTCCAGTCGGGTCTTATGGCTACACCTTC. Amino acid sequence: CASSFSPVGSYGYTF.

The chain combines TRBV7-8 with TRBJ2-1, with 8 bases that match TRBD1. CDR1 and CDR2 from the germline V gene are SGHVS and FQNEAQ. The CDR3 totals 14 residues. With 6 bases clipped from V and 4 bases from J, the junction kept 5 bases outside the gene matches. CDR3 amino acids: CASSYRDRYNEQFF. Written as DNA, the CDR3 is TGTGCCAGCAGTTACCGGGACAGGTACAATGAGCAGTTCTTC.

The CDR3 DNA reads as TGTGCCAGTAGTATAGTTGGGACTAGCGGGAGGGATCCGCAGTATTTT. This codes for CASSIVGTSGRDPQYF. The V gene is TRBV19, the J gene TRBJ2-3, with TRBD2 matching over 16 bases. The trim removed 1 base at V and 10 bases at J, leaving 5 bases unmatched. CDR1 and CDR2 (germline): LNHDA, SQIVND (reference sequence). CDR3 length: 16 residues.

The chain employs TRBV7-2 and TRBJ2-3; perhaps TRBD2 as D (6 bases). The CDR3 is 14 residues long. The V end was cut by 5 bases, the J end by 7 bases, with 16 bases between. Germline CDR1 reads SGHTA; CDR2 reads FQGNSA. Here the CDR3 reads CASSQAGFANTQYF. DNA for the CDR3: TGTGCCAGCAGCCAGGCGGGATTTGCGAATACGCAGTATTTT.

The V call is TRBV15, the J call TRBJ2-5, with 7 bases matching TRBD1. The ends lost 4 bases at V and 5 bases at J; junction bases unmatched: 4. This CDR3 comprises 13 residues. Germline CDR1 is LNHNV and CDR2 is YYDKDF (reference sequence). This CDR3 is CATSTGGWETQYF. For the CDR3, the DNA is TGTGCCACCAGCACAGGGGGTTGGGAGACCCAGTACTTC. The whole variable domain, remainder taken from reference TRBV15 and TRBJ2-5, is DAMVIQNPRYQVTQFGKPVTLSCSQTLNHNVMYWYQQKSSQAPKLLFHYYDKDFNNEADTPDNFQSRRPNTSFCFLDIRSPGLGDTAMYLCATSTGGWETQYFGPGTRLLVL.

The chain joins TRBV5-4 to TRBJ2-7; 10 bases agree with TRBD2. Germline values: CDR1 SGHNT, CDR2 YYREEE (reference sequence). J gave up 0 bases and V 4 bases, and 10 bases lay outside the gene matches. The CDR3 totals 17 residues. CDR3 nucleotide sequence: TGTGCCAGCAGCCCAGCCCCCCAGCGGGAGGGCTCCTACGAGCAGTACTTC. Protein: CASSPAPQREGSYEQYF.

This clone has only one observation. J is TRBJ2-5 and V is TRBV10-2; D perhaps matches TRBD1 (5 bases). Germline V gives CDR1 WSHSY, CDR2 SAAADI. The CDR3 runs 12 residues. The V and J ends lost 8 bases and 2 bases respectively, with 9 bases between them. The CDR3 DNA follows: TGCGCCAGCGGGGCCAAGCAAGAGACCCAGTACTTC. It translates to CASGAKQETQYF.

The rearrangement joins TRBV18 to TRBJ1-4; D is ambiguous. Trimming shortened V by 1 base and J by 12 bases, and 15 bases separated the two germline ends. The CDR3 totals 14 residues. Germline CDR1 KGHSH, CDR2 LQKENI. The CDR3 nucleotides read TGTGCCAGCTCACCACGGACTGCCTCGTACGAACTGTTTTTT. It codes for CASSPRTASYELFF.

The rearrangement links TRBV6-4 to TRBJ2-1, with D hard to call. This CDR3 is built from 13 residues. CDR1 and CDR2 from the germline V gene are MRHNA and SNTAGT. V was shortened by 5 bases and J by 5 bases, with 10 bases between the two germline ends. The DNA for the CDR3 is TGTGCCAGCAGTACGAGTAGCAACAATGAGCAGTTCTTC. It is translated as CASSTSSNNEQFF.

CDR3 region: CAWSAATGGLNTEAFF. The CDR3 nucleotides are TGTGCCTGGAGTGCGGCGACAGGGGGATTGAACACTGAAGCTTTCTTT. The chain combines TRBV30 with TRBJ1-1, with 9 positions matching TRBD1. Germline CDR1 and CDR2: GTSNPN and SVGIG (reference sequence). CDR3 length: 16 residues. The junction had 6 bases not matched to a gene; V was cut back by 1 base and J by 0 bases.

The rearrangement links TRBV14 to TRBJ2-2, with 12 bases that match TRBD2. Germline trimming cut 0 bases from V and 7 bases from J; bases unmatched to any gene: 6. The length of the CDR3 is 17 residues. The germline V gene encodes CDR1 SGHDN and CDR2 FVKESK. This CDR3 reads CASSQDLAGGPGGELFF. CDR3 nucleotide sequence: TGTGCCAGCAGCCAAGATCTAGCGGGAGGGCCCGGCGGGGAGCTGTTTTTT.

This chain joins TRBV28 and TRBJ1-4, with a possible D match to TRBD1 (5 bases). CDR1 MDHEN and CDR2 SYDVKM come from the germline V gene. CDR3 length: 14 residues. V was pared by 5 bases and J by 8 bases, with 15 bases between. CDR3 DNA: TGTGCCAGCAGTCCACCGGGCCGGGGGGAAAAACTGTTTTTT. Amino acid sequence: CASSPPGRGEKLFF.

With regard to this clone: This specimen includes other DNA sequences encoding the same CDR3. The CDR3 region is CASSPRTATDTQYF. CDR3 DNA: TGTGCCAGCTCACCGAGGACAGCCACAGATACGCAGTATTTT. V and J are TRBV18 and TRBJ2-3; possible D gene TRBD1, 6 bases. Germline CDR1 and CDR2: KGHSH and LQKENI. Trimming stripped 3 bases from V and 2 bases from J, with 9 bases between. This CDR3 is built from 14 residues.

The chain recombines TRBV4-3 with TRBJ2-3, with 8 positions matching TRBD1. CDR3 size: 14 residues. Germline CDR1 and CDR2: LGHNA and YSLEER. Losses at the gene ends were 5 bases for V and 7 bases for J; bases not matched to a gene: 8. The CDR3 reads CASSALDRDHTQYF. CDR3 nucleotides: TGCGCCAGCAGCGCCCTGGACAGGGATCATACGCAGTATTTT.

The chain is built from TRBV5-6 and TRBJ1-3; D is ambiguous. The length of the CDR3 is 13 residues. Germline lookup yields CDR1 SGHDT and CDR2 YYEEEE. Trimming removed 0 bases from V and 7 bases from J, with 8 bases in between. The chain's CDR3 is CASSLALRNTIYF. CDR3 DNA: TGTGCCAGCAGCTTGGCCCTGAGGAACACCATATATTTT. The whole variable domain, filled in from reference TRBV5-6 and TRBJ1-3, reads DAGVTQSPTHLIKTRGQQVTLRCSPKSGHDTVSWYQQALGQGPQFIFQYYEEEERQRGNFPDRFSGHQFPNYSSELNVNALLLGDSALYLCASSLALRNTIYFGEGSWLTVV.

This chain uses TRBV7-8 with TRBJ1-2, with D perhaps TRBD1 (6 bases). V lost 5 bases and J 1 base, leaving 11 bases between the germline ends. Germline CDR1 SGHVS, CDR2 FQNEAQ. CDR3 size: 14 residues. DNA of the CDR3: TGTGCCAGCAGCCTAGGACAGATTAACTATGGCTACACCTTC. Protein: CASSLGQINYGYTF.

The chain employs TRBV19 and TRBJ2-7; 8 bases line up with TRBD1. This CDR3 has 15 amino acids. Trimming at V came to 4 bases and at J to 3 bases, leaving 8 bases not matched to a gene. Germline CDR1 is LNHDA and CDR2 is SQIVND (reference sequence). The CDR3 nucleotides read TGTGCCAGTAGTAACACAGGGGGACTTTACTACGAGCAGTACTTC. It codes for CASSNTGGLYYEQYF.

This chain links TRBV30 with TRBJ2-1, with TRBD1 identical over 9 bases. V shed 8 bases, J shed 7 bases, and the junction held 9 bases outside the gene matches. CDR3 length equals 13 residues. Germline assignment: CDR1 GTSNPN and CDR2 SVGIG (reference sequence). The DNA for the CDR3 is TGTGCCATAGAAGGACAGGGGAAGAATGAGCAGTTCTTC. It codes for CAIEGQGKNEQFF.

The chain is built from TRBV28 and TRBJ2-1; tentatively, D is TRBD1 (6 bases). V was pared by 3 bases and J by 7 bases, with 16 bases between. The germline V gene encodes CDR1 MDHEN and CDR2 SYDVKM. The length of the CDR3 is 15 residues. Here the CDR3 DNA reads TGTGCCAGCAGTTTTCTGGGGGCTACAGGTAATGAGCAGTTCTTC. This translates into CASSFLGATGNEQFF.

V and J are TRBV25-1 and TRBJ1-4, with D uncertain. This CDR3 has 13 amino acids. V shed 5 bases and J shed 7 bases, with 11 bases lying between them. CDR1 is MGHDK and CDR2 is SYGVNS in the germline V gene. In DNA, the CDR3 is TGTGCCAGCAGTTTGTTTTTGAGTGAAAAACTGTTTTTT. Its translation: CASSLFLSEKLFF.

The chain links TRBV7-8 to TRBJ1-1; a possible D gene is TRBD1 (5 bases). Trimming shortened V by 0 bases and J by 4 bases, and 15 bases separated the two germline ends. Per germline, CDR1 SGHVS and CDR2 FQNEAQ. The CDR3 totals 16 residues. CDR3 coding DNA: TGTGCCAGCAGCTTAGCGGAAAGGGGCTCCGGCACTGAAGCTTTCTTT. Translated, it gives CASSLAERGSGTEAFF.

The DNA of the CDR3 is TGTGCCAGCAGCTTAGCAGGGGGCTACGAGCAGTACTTC. This sequence encodes CASSLAGGYEQYF. The chain is built from TRBV7-3 and TRBJ2-7; TRBD1 aligns across 7 bases. CDR3 size: 13 residues. V trimming: 2 bases; J trimming: 3 bases; junction bases outside the gene matches: 1. CDR1 and CDR2 from the germline V gene are SGHTA and FQGTGA.